At least ten counts were recorded for the clone carrying this TCR beta chain. What it binds is not known. The read finishes 3 residues shy of the CDR3 end, and the germline J gene is used to complete it. Generated by immunoSEQ multiplex PCR, the TCRdb table keeps only in-frame clones and is missing some. The sample holds tens of thousands of clones, and no clone turns up only once. The sample originates from a study of T cell clonality in common variable immunodeficiency. General study results and limits: Repertoire-complication correlations in CVID were limited by patient heterogeneity. In common variable immunodeficiency, TCR beta chains reportedly carried fewer deletions and N-nucleotide insertions.

CDR1 and CDR2 (germline): MNHNS, SASEGT. The CDR3 has 15 residues. The V and J ends lost 4 bases and 2 bases, in that order; junction bases with no gene match: 3. The clonotype originates from a person between 18 and 75 years old in good health. The chain employs TRBV6-1 and TRBJ2-1; 9 bases match TRBD2. The sample consisted of peripheral blood mononuclear cells. The CDR3 loop is CASSAGTSPYNEQFF. The part of the CDR3 DNA that was read is TGTGCCAGCAGTGCGGGGACTAGCCCCTACAATGAG.